The T cell receptor beta chain described here comes from a study of T cells in Graves' hyperthyroidism and ophthalmopathy. This clonotype was seen at least ten times. V dropped 4 bases and J dropped 4; count of bases not matched to a gene: 4. The CDR3 has 14 residues. Regions amplified from RNA transcripts were the TCR beta CDR3 regions. First-round RT-PCR targeting the TCR CDR3 was performed with the HTBI primer set. TCRdb re-called the multiplex PCR reads through MiXCR, storing one row per CDR3 protein. The sample gives some 440,000 distinct CDR3 sequences, about a sixth of which show up once; 7.7% is in the top ten.

This TCR was recovered from a woman aged 18 to 35 with Graves' hyperthyroidism. The rearrangement links TRBV12-3 or TRBV12-4 to TRBJ2-5, with 9 bases lining up with TRBD1. The sample consisted of blood. The CDR3 DNA reads TGTGCCAGCAGTTCAGGACAGGGGAGAGAGACCCAGTACTTC. Residues: CASSSGQGRETQYF.